Sequencing of this T cell receptor (beta chain) was carried out in a study of T cell responses to AZD1222 COVID-19 vaccine (dated by TCRdb to the early 2020s). Regarding the study in general: AZD1222 recipients given second doses at about 4 weeks or at about 12 weeks were pooled, since spike-specific TCR depth and breadth were not found to differ between the two schedules. Trial participants were enrolled into age subgroups of 18-55, 56-69 and 70-plus years, which contained about 160, 30 and 59 TCR-sequenced participants, respectively. TCR sequencing covered more than 230 trial participants: 200 to 220 given two doses of AZD1222 and 26 given two doses of MenACWY control vaccine. Points the paper makes about the study in general: After two AZD1222 doses, both the breadth and the depth of spike-specific TCRs were significantly higher than at day 0 and than in MenACWY recipients. Reportedly, close to half of the unique spike-specific TCRs recognized epitopes lying outside the regions that are mutated in the B.1.351 and B.1.1.7 variants. The 56-69-year group was small, and its depth increase did not reach significance, likely because of low power. Most participants were white British and females outnumbered males, and the authors suggested that clonal diversity may have been underestimated. Because no day 14 peak-response samples were available, the repertoires could be characterized only after the peak T cell response. The vaccine-associated CD4 TCRs covered the entire spike protein, and the dominant responses fell in regions 160-218 and 743-854. Only five or six AZD1222 recipients were SARS-CoV-2 seropositive at baseline, limiting conclusions about previously exposed vaccinees.

The CDR3 numbers 14 residues from cysteine through phenylalanine. The sequence is cut down to CDR3 DNA, 42 bases in frame from base 1. CDR1 SGHVS and CDR2 FQNEAQ were looked up in the germline V gene. V is reduced by 1 base and J by 8 bases, leaving a spacing of 12 bases between them. Reading the label with the study, this specimen's time point is: baseline before first vaccination. The vaccinee samples were drawn from two UK trials, COV001 and COV002, one of which was a single-blind randomized controlled phase 2/3 trial testing AZD1222 (ChAdOx1 nCoV-19) in healthy adults. Trial participant PBMC samples were collected at day 0 and day 28 after the second dose for TCRbeta chain sequencing. A note on this clone: What antigen it recognizes has not been identified. Within one base of it there is no much larger clone, and no base qualities were kept.

The CDR3 regions of human TCRbeta chains were analyzed by immunosequencing. The paper's data handling went like this. TCRs in the repertoires were matched against a reference library of SARS-CoV-2-specific TCRs that had been generated with the MIRA antigen-specificity platform. Breadth meant the fraction of unique TCRs that were SARS-CoV-2-associated, whereas depth meant the fraction of total T cells that were SARS-CoV-2-associated. Using the MIRA data, each spike-specific TCR was mapped to the spike region that the TCR reacts to and placed in a CD4 or CD8 class. Log10-transformed breadth and depth values were compared by one-way ANOVA with Sidak's multiple comparisons tests. In its TCRdb copy, this immuneACCESS table keeps in-frame sequences only and misses some clones. Where compared with another copy, unresolved V genes explain less than half of these, and the others have no known cause. V, J and clone size are those of that table, while D and trimming were read from the DNA. For this sample the table gives about 140,000 clones, of which 85% to 95% were detected only once. The top ten clones comprise over 7.5% of the sample.

The sequenced sample was peripheral blood, obtained on day 0 of AZD1222 vaccination. The TCR originated in an adult in good health. The chain was built from TRBV7-8 and TRBJ2-1, with no D gene named confidently. The sequenced DNA: TGTGCCAGCAGCTTAGACCTCTATTTGGATGAGCAGTTCTTC. Its protein product is CASSLDLYLDEQFF.